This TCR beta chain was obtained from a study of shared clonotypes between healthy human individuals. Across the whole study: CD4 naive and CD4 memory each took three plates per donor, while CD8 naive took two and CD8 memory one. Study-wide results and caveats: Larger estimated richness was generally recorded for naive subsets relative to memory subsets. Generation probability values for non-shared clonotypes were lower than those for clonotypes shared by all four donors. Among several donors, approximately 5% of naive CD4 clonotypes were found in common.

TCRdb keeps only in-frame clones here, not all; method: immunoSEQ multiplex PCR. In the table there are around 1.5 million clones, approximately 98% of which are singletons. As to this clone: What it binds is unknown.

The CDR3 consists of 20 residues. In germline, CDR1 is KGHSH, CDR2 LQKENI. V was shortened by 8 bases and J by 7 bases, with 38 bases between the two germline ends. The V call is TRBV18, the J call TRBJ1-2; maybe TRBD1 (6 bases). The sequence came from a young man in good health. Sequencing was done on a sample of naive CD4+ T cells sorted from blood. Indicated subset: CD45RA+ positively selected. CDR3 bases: TGTGCCAGCCTGAATAACCGAGCGTTTGACAGGATCTCCTCTTTCCCTGGCTACACCTTC. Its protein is CASLNNRAFDRISSFPGYTF.